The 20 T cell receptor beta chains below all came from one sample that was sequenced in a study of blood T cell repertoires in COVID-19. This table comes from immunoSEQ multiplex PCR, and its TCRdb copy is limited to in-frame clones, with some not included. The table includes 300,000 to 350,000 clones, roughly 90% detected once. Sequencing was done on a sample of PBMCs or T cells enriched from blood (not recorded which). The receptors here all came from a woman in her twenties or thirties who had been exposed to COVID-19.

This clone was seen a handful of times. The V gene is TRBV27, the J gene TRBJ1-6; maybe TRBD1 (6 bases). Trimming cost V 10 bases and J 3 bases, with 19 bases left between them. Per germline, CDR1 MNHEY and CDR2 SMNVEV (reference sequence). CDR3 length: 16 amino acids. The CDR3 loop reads CATKPVGALYNSPLHF. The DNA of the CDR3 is TGTGCCACCAAGCCTGTGGGGGCACTCTATAATTCACCCCTCCACTTT.

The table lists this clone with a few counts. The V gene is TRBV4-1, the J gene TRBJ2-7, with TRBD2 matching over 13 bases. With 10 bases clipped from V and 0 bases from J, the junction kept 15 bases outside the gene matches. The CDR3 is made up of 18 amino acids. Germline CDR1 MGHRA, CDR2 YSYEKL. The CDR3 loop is CAKHAPGTSGKSSYEQYF. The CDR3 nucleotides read TGCGCCAAGCATGCCCCCGGGACTAGCGGGAAAAGCTCCTACGAGCAGTACTTC.

This CDR3 reads CASSPMAGLAGYEQYF. As DNA, the CDR3 is TGTGCCAGCTCACCGATGGCCGGACTAGCGGGCTACGAGCAGTACTTC. The chain combines TRBV18 with TRBJ2-7; 11 bases are a match to TRBD2. The CDR3 sequence is 16 residues long. V lost 3 bases to trimming and J lost 3 bases; unmatched junction nucleotides: 7. Germline CDR1 is KGHSH and CDR2 is LQKENI.

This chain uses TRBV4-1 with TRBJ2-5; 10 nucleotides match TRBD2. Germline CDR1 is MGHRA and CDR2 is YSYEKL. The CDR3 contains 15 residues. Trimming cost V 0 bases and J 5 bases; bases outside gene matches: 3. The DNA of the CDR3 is TGCGCCAGCAGCCAAGATGGGACTAGCGTGGAGACCCAGTACTTC. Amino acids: CASSQDGTSVETQYF.

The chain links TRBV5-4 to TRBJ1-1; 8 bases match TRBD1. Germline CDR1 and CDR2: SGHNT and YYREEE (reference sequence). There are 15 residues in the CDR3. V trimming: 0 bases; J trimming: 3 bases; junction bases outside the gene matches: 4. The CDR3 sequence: CASSLGQGRDTEAFF. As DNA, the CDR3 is TGTGCCAGCAGCTTGGGACAGGGGCGGGACACTGAAGCTTTCTTT.

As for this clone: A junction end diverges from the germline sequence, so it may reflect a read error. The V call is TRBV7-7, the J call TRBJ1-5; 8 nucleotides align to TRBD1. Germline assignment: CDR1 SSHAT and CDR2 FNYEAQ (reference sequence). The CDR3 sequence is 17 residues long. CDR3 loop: CASSLGPGQVTNQPQHF. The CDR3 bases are TGTGCTAGCAGCTTAGGGCCGGGACAGGTTACCAATCAGCCCCAGCATTTT.

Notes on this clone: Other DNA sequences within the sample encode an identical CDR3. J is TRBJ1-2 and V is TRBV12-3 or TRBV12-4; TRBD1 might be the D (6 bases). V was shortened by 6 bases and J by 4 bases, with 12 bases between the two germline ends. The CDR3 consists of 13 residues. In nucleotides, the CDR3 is TGTGCCAGCAGCGGGCAGGGGTTCTATGGCTACACCTTC. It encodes CASSGQGFYGYTF.

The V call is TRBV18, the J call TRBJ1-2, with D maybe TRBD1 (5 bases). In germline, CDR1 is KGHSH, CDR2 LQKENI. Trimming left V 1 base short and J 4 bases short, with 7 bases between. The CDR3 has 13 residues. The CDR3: CASSPRRGYGYTF. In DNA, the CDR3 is TGTGCCAGCTCACCACGGAGGGGCTATGGCTACACCTTC.

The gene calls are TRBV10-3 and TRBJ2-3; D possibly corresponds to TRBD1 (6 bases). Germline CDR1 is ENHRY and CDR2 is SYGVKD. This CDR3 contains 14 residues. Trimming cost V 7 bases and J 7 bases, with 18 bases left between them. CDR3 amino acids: CAITDRDTPNTQYF. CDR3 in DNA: TGTGCCATCACCGACCGGGACACACCTAATACGCAGTATTTT.

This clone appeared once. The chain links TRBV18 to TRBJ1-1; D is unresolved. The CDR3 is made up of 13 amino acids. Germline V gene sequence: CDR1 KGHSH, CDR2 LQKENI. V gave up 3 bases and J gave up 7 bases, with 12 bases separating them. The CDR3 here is CASSPDEGSEAFF. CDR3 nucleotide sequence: TGTGCCAGCTCACCCGATGAGGGAAGTGAAGCTTTCTTT.

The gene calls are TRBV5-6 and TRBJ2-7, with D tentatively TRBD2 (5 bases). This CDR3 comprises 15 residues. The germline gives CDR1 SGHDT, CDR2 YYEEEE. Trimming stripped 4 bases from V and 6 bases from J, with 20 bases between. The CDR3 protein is CASSPPLQLVREQYF. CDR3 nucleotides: TGTGCCAGCAGCCCCCCCCTGCAACTAGTCCGCGAGCAGTACTTC.

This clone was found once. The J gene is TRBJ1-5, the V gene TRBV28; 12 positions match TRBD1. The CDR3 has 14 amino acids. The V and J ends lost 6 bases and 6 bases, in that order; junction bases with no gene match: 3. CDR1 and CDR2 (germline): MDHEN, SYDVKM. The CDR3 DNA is TGTGCCAGCAGGGGGACAGGGGGCGGTCAGCCCCAGCATTTT. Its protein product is CASRGTGGGQPQHF.

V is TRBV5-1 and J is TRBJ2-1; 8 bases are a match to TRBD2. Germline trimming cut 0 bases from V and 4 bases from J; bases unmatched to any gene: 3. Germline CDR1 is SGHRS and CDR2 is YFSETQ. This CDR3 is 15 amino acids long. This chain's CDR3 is CASSLVASGYNEQFF. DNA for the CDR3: TGCGCCAGCAGCTTGGTGGCTAGCGGGTACAATGAGCAGTTCTTC.

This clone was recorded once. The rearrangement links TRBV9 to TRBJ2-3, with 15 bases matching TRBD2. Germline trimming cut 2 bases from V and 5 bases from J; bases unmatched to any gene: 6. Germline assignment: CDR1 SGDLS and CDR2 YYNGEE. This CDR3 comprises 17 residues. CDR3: CASSVPGLAGGGDTQYF. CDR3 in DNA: TGTGCCAGCAGCGTGCCGGGACTAGCGGGAGGAGGAGATACGCAGTATTTT.

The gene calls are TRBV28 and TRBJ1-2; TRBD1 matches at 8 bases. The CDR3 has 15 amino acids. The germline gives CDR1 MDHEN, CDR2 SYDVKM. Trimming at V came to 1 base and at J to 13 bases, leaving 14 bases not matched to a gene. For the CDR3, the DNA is TGTGCCAGCAGTTTATCCGCTAGACAGGGGCCTTTTTCCACCTTC. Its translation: CASSLSARQGPFSTF.

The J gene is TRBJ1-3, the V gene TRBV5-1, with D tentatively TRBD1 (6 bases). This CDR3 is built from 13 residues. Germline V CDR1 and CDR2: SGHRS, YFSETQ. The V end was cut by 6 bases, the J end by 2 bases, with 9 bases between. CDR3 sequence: CASKGGAGNTIYF. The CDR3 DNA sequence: TGCGCCAGCAAAGGGGGGGCTGGAAACACCATATATTTT. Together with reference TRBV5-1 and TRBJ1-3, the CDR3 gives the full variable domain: KAGVTQTPRYLIKTRGQQVTLSCSPISGHRSVSWYQQTPGQGLQFLFEYFSETQRNKGNFPGRFSGRQFSNSRSEMNVSTLELGDSALYLCASKGGAGNTIYFGEGSWLTVV.

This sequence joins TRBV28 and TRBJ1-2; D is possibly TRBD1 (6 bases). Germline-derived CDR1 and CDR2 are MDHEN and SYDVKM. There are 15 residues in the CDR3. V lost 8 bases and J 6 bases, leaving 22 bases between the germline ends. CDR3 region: CASALEGGYTNGYTF. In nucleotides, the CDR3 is TGTGCCAGCGCCCTTGAAGGGGGTTACACAAATGGCTACACCTTC.

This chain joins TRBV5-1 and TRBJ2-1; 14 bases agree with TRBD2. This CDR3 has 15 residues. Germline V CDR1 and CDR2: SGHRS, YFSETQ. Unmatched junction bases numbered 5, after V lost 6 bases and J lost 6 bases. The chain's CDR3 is CASNTGTSGSNEQFF. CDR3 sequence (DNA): TGCGCCAGCAACACCGGGACTAGCGGGAGCAATGAGCAGTTCTTC.

CDR3 sequence reads: CASSRTEAGELFF. For the CDR3, the DNA is TGTGCCAGCAGTCGGACAGAAGCCGGGGAGCTGTTTTTT. The chain is built from TRBV2 and TRBJ2-2, with D perhaps TRBD1 (6 bases). Trimming pared 5 bases from V and 6 bases from J, leaving 10 bases between. Germline V CDR1 and CDR2: SNHLY, FYNNEI. The CDR3 length is 13 residues. Complete variable domain (other parts from reference TRBV2 and TRBJ2-2): EPEVTQTPSHQVTQMGQEVILRCVPISNHLYFYWYRQILGQKVEFLVSFYNNEISEKSEIFDDQFSVERPDGSNFTLKIRSTKLEDSAMYFCASSRTEAGELFFGEGSRLTVL.

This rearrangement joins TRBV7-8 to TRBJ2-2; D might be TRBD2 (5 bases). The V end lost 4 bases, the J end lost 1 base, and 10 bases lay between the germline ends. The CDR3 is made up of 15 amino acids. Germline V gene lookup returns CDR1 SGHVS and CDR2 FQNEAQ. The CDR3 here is CASSSAGGNTGELFF. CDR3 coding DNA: TGTGCCAGCAGCTCGGCGGGCGGGAACACCGGGGAGCTGTTTTTT. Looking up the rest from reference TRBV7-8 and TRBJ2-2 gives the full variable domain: GAGVSQSPRYKVAKRGQDVALRCDPISGHVSLFWYQQALGQGPEFLTYFQNEAQLDKSGLPSDRFFAERPEGSVSTLKIQRTQQEDSAVYLCASSSAGGNTGELFFGEGSRLTVL.